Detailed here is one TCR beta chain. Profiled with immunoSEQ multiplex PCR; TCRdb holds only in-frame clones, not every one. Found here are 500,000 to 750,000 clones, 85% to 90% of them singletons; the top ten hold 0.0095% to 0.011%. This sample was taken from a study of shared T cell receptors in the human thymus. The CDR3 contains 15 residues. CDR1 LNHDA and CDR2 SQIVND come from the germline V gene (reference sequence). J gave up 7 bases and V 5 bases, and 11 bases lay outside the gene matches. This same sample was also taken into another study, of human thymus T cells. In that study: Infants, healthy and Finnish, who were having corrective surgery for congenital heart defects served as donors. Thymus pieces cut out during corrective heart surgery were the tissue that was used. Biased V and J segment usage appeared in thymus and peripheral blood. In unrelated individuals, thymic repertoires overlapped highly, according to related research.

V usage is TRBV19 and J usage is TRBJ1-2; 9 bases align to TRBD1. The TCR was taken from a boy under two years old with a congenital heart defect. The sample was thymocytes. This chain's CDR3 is CASSSRDRVECGYTF. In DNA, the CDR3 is TGTGCCAGTAGTTCTCGGGACAGGGTTGAGTGTGGCTACACCTTC.